Below, 21 T cell receptor beta chains from the same sample are listed, as sequenced in a study of T-cell memory formation after mild COVID-19 (dated by TCRdb to the early 2020s). The receptor library was made with 5' RACE. Sequencing instrument: Illumina NovaSeq 6000. TCRdb reprocessed the public reads (quality trimming at Q25 with fastp, clone calling with MiXCR) and kept in-frame beta chains. Identical CDR3 proteins give one entry, which carries the most common genes and DNA. In this sample the table shows under 300,000 distinct CDR3 sequences, 7% to 10% of which occur a single time. The ten biggest clones cover about 22% of the sample. Sequencing was carried out using PBMCs or a T cell subset sorted from them (not recorded which). These receptors all come from a man aged 18 to 35 who had mild COVID-19 (a few samples of this study predate the infection). The sample titles of this study are shuffled in the database, so cell type and time point are left out; the donor was told from shared clones.

Only a few counts were recorded for this clonotype. The V call is TRBV9, the J call TRBJ1-1; D may be TRBD1 (5 bases). The CDR3 runs to 14 residues. V was clipped by 1 base and J by 4 bases, with 11 bases between them. Germline CDR1 and CDR2: SGDLS and YYNGEE. The CDR3 reads CASSVRGESTEAFF. CDR3 bases: TGTGCCAGCAGCGTACGGGGGGAGAGCACTGAAGCTTTCTTT. Supplemented by reference TRBV9 and TRBJ1-1, the full variable domain reads DSGVTQTPKHLITATGQRVTLRCSPRSGDLSVYWYQQSLDQGLQFLIQYYNGEERAKGNILERFSAQQFPDLHSELNLSSLELGDSALYFCASSVRGESTEAFFGQGTRLTVV.

J is TRBJ2-1 and V is TRBV9; D may be TRBD1 (6 bases). Trimming stripped 7 bases from V and 8 bases from J, with 16 bases between. Germline V gene data show CDR1 as SGDLS and CDR2 as YYNGEE. The CDR3 has 13 amino acids. CDR3 sequence reads: CASQAQGSDEQFF. CDR3 coding DNA: TGTGCCAGCCAGGCCCAGGGGAGCGATGAGCAGTTCTTC.

This clonotype has only a few counts. The rearrangement links TRBV2 to TRBJ2-3, with D possibly TRBD2 on 5 matching bases. Trimming cost V 7 bases and J 0 bases, with 11 bases left between them. The CDR3 is 14 amino acids. CDR1 and CDR2 from the germline V gene are SNHLY and FYNNEI. This chain's CDR3 is CASIVDSSTDTQYF. The CDR3 region has the DNA TGTGCCAGCATCGTGGACTCTAGCACAGATACGCAGTATTTT. The full variable domain, rest sourced from reference TRBV2 and TRBJ2-3, is EPEVTQTPSHQVTQMGQEVILRCVPISNHLYFYWYRQILGQKVEFLVSFYNNEISEKSEIFDDQFSVERPDGSNFTLKIRSTKLEDSAMYFCASIVDSSTDTQYFGPGTRLTVL.

This clonotype was picked up a small number of times. This chain links TRBV24-1 with TRBJ2-1; either TRBD1 or TRBD2 may fit D (5 bases each). The germline V gene encodes CDR1 KGHDR and CDR2 SFDVKD. CDR3 size: 15 residues. V was shortened by 2 bases and J by 6 bases, with 13 bases between the two germline ends. DNA for the CDR3: TGTGCCACCAGTGATTCTGAGGGGCCGATCAATGAGCAGTTCTTC. It codes for CATSDSEGPINEQFF.

The chain uses TRBV20-1 and TRBJ2-5; 7 positions agree with TRBD2. The V segment lost 1 base and the J segment 1 base; nucleotides outside the gene matches: 3. Looked up from germline, CDR1 is DFQATT and CDR2 is SNEGSKA (reference sequence). The CDR3 sequence is 14 residues long. Written as DNA, the CDR3 is TGCAGTGCTAGAGCGGGGGGTGTCCAAGAGACCCAGTACTTC. Its protein is CSARAGGVQETQYF.

The rearrangement uses TRBV11-1 and TRBJ1-2; tentative D call: TRBD1 (6 bases). Trimming removed 5 bases at V and 1 base at J, with 23 bases between. This CDR3 region has 18 residues. The germline CDR1 and CDR2 sequences are SGHAT and FQDESV (reference sequence). The CDR3 reads CASSDRPRGADLNYGYTF. CDR3 sequence (DNA): TGTGCCAGCAGCGACCGCCCTAGGGGGGCCGATCTTAACTATGGCTACACCTTC. Full variable domain (rest looked up from reference TRBV11-1 and TRBJ1-2): EAEVAQSPRYKITEKSQAVAFWCDPISGHATLYWYRQILGQGPELLVQFQDESVVDDSQLPKDRFSAERLKGVDSTLKIQPAELGDSAMYLCASSDRPRGADLNYGYTFGSGTRLTVV.

The chain has TRBV21-1 and TRBJ1-1; the table gives TRBD1 as D, unverified against the DNA. TRBV21-1 is assigned pseudogene status. The CDR3 covers 16 residues. The CDR3 sequence: CASSPRTGGLNTEAFF. In nucleotides, the CDR3 is TGTGCCAGCAGCCCACGGACCGGGGGCCTGAACACTGAAGCTTTCTTT.

This clonotype was detected many times. This chain uses TRBV10-3 with TRBJ1-5; 7 positions agree with TRBD1. Losses at the gene ends were 7 bases for V and 8 bases for J; bases not matched to a gene: 8. CDR3 size: 13 residues. CDR1 is ENHRY and CDR2 is SYGVKD in the germline V gene. The chain's CDR3 is CAINRGLDEPQHF. The CDR3 DNA follows: TGTGCCATCAATAGGGGGCTGGATGAGCCCCAGCATTTT.

The chain employs TRBV10-3 and TRBJ2-7; D is possibly TRBD1 (6 bases). The germline gives CDR1 ENHRY, CDR2 SYGVKD. The CDR3 is made up of 12 amino acids. V was trimmed by 6 bases and J by 7 bases, leaving 13 bases between them. CDR3 nucleotide sequence: TGTGCCATCAGCCTTCAGGGGCAGGAGCAGTACGTC. It specifies CAISLQGQEQYV.

The J gene is TRBJ2-1, the V gene TRBV11-2; D call uncertain. The CDR3 is 16 amino acids. Trimming took 5 bases from V and 6 from J, leaving 20 bases between them. Germline V gene data show CDR1 as SGHAT and CDR2 as FQNNGV. CDR3 nucleotides: TGTGCCAGCAGCCCTCCGGGCCTTCCAGAGGTCAATGAGCAGTTCTTC. Translated: CASSPPGLPEVNEQFF.

The gene calls are TRBV6-5 and TRBJ2-7; D possibly uses TRBD1 or TRBD2 (7 bases each). Germline lookup yields CDR1 MNHEY and CDR2 SVGAGI. V lost 8 bases and J 6 bases, leaving 17 bases between the germline ends. The CDR3 loop spans 13 amino acids. The CDR3 DNA follows: TGTGCCAGCGGAGCAGGGGGGGTGTCCGAGCAGTACTTC. The encoded protein is CASGAGGVSEQYF.

Only a few counts were recorded for this clonotype. The genes are TRBV12-3 or TRBV12-4 and TRBJ1-5, with D perhaps TRBD1 (6 bases). The CDR3 consists of 13 residues. The ends were cut back, 5 bases at V and 12 bases at J, with 17 bases in the middle. CDR3 protein: CASSPTTGEDQHF. CDR3 nucleotide sequence: TGTGCCAGCAGTCCTACGACAGGTGAAGACCAGCATTTT.

V is TRBV29-1 and J is TRBJ2-5, with D unresolved. The length of the CDR3 is 13 residues. The ends were cut back, 4 bases at V and 2 bases at J, with 11 bases in the middle. In germline, CDR1 is SQVTM, CDR2 ANQGSEA. CDR3 DNA: TGCAGCGTTGTTCGGGCGCCTCAAGAGACCCAGTACTTC. Protein product: CSVVRAPQETQYF.

At least ten counts were recorded for this clonotype. V is TRBV6-5 and J is TRBJ2-1, with TRBD2 matching 13 bases. In germline, CDR1 is MNHEY, CDR2 SVGAGI. This CDR3 has 16 amino acids. J gave up 5 bases and V 2 bases, and 3 bases lay outside the gene matches. CDR3 region: CASSYQGLAGDNEQFF. The CDR3 region has the DNA TGTGCCAGCAGTTACCAAGGACTAGCGGGAGACAATGAGCAGTTCTTC.

The CDR3 region has the DNA TGTGCCAGCAGCTTAGCCAGGGTGAATCAGCCCCAGCATTTT. Encoded protein: CASSLARVNQPQHF. The rearrangement uses TRBV7-8 and TRBJ1-5; possibly TRBD1 for D (5 bases). Germline V gene lookup returns CDR1 SGHVS and CDR2 FQNEAQ. Trimming removed 0 bases from V and 4 bases from J, with 7 bases in between. The length of the CDR3 is 14 residues.

The CDR3 loop reads CASSEMGPKNTEAFF. For the CDR3, the DNA is TGTGCCAGCAGCGAAATGGGACCCAAGAACACTGAAGCTTTCTTT. The V call is TRBV5-4, the J call TRBJ1-1, with a tentative D call TRBD1 (5 bases). CDR3 length: 15 residues. Germline loops: CDR1 SGHNT, CDR2 YYREEE (reference sequence). V shed 4 bases and J shed 1 base, with 14 bases lying between them.

This clonotype was counted only a few times. The CDR3 bases are TGTGCCAGCAGCTTAGTCGTGGGGGAGACAGATACGCAGTATTTT. Translated, it gives CASSLVVGETDTQYF. The rearrangement joins TRBV7-9 to TRBJ2-3, with D perhaps matching TRBD1 or TRBD2 (5 bases each). The CDR3 runs to 15 residues. CDR1 SEHNR and CDR2 FQNEAQ come from the germline V gene (reference sequence). V lost 1 base to trimming and J lost 3 bases, with 11 bases between them.

This clonotype has a handful of counts. The chain uses TRBV7-3 and TRBJ2-5, with TRBD2 as a possible D gene (5 bases). The germline gives CDR1 SGHTA, CDR2 FQGTGA. V was shortened by 5 bases and J by 2 bases, with 18 bases between the two germline ends. The CDR3 spans 16 residues. This chain's CDR3 is CASSQTRSGIQETQYF. The CDR3 nucleotides read TGTGCCAGCAGCCAGACAAGGTCGGGGATTCAAGAGACCCAGTACTTC.

The chain has TRBV20-1 and TRBJ1-1; no reliable D call. CDR1 and CDR2 from the germline V gene are DFQATT and SNEGSKA (reference sequence). This CDR3 region has 11 residues. Deletions cut 4 bases from V and 0 bases from J, with 3 bases between. The CDR3 DNA reads TGCAGTGCTAAAATGAACACTGAAGCTTTCTTT. Translation: CSAKMNTEAFF.

The chain has TRBV10-3 and TRBJ2-3, with 8 bases matching TRBD2. This CDR3 region has 13 residues. Looked up from germline, CDR1 is ENHRY and CDR2 is SYGVKD. V trimming: 7 bases; J trimming: 3 bases; junction bases outside the gene matches: 3. CDR3 coding DNA: TGTGCCATCACCGGGGGGGGGACAGATACGCAGTATTTT. This sequence encodes CAITGGGTDTQYF.

The CDR3 nucleotides are TGTGCCAGCAGTTTAGATGGCGGCAGAATTTATGGCTACACCTTC. Protein: CASSLDGGRIYGYTF. This chain uses TRBV27 with TRBJ1-2; D is unresolved. V was clipped by 2 bases and J by 5 bases, with 15 bases between them. Looked up from germline, CDR1 is MNHEY and CDR2 is SMNVEV (reference sequence). The CDR3 totals 15 residues.